Presented here are 7 T cell receptor beta chains from one specimen sequenced in a study of T cells in Graves' hyperthyroidism and ophthalmopathy. Regions amplified from RNA transcripts were the TCR beta CDR3 regions. The TCR CDR3 first-round RT-PCR relied on the HTBI primer set. TCRdb reprocessed the multiplex PCR reads via MiXCR and lists one record per CDR3 protein. The top ten hold about 11% of the sample, which has around 520,000 distinct CDR3 sequences, approximately 24% seen once. The sample comprised blood. The receptors were sampled from a woman under 40 with Graves' ophthalmopathy.

A few counts support this clonotype. The chain's CDR3 is CASKTLDSGQETQYF. The DNA for the CDR3 is TGTGCCAGTAAGACCTTAGACTCGGGACAAGAGACCCAGTACTTC. The chain links TRBV19 to TRBJ2-5; D perhaps matches TRBD2 (5 bases). V lost 7 bases and J 2 bases, leaving 17 bases between the germline ends. There are 15 residues in the CDR3. CDR1 is LNHDA and CDR2 is SQIVND in the germline V gene (reference sequence). Full variable domain (missing parts from reference TRBV19 and TRBJ2-5): DGGITQSPKYLFRKEGQNVTLSCEQNLNHDAMYWYRQDPGQGLRLIYYSQIVNDFQKGDIAEGYSVSREKKESFPLTVTSAQKNPTAFYLCASKTLDSGQETQYFGPGTRLLVL.

Many counts were recorded for this clonotype. The J gene is TRBJ1-5, the V gene TRBV12-3 or TRBV12-4; the D is unclear. The germline V and J ends were trimmed by 6 bases and 6 bases, with 18 bases remaining between them. This CDR3 comprises 15 residues. CDR3 sequence: CASRSGALTGQPQHF. The CDR3 DNA sequence: TGTGCCAGCAGATCAGGTGCGTTAACCGGTCAGCCCCAGCATTTT.

The chain has TRBV29-1 and TRBJ2-3, with D possibly TRBD1 on 6 matching bases. The CDR3 length is 13 residues. The germline V gene has CDR1 SQVTM and CDR2 ANQGSEA. V was shortened by 6 bases and J by 11 bases, with 21 bases between the two germline ends. DNA of the CDR3: TGCAGCGTGCGACAGGAGATACGCTTGGGGCAGTATTTT. Residues: CSVRQEIRLGQYF.

CDR3 loop: CSASDGGNQPQHF. The CDR3 DNA follows: TGCAGTGCATCGGACGGGGGCAATCAGCCCCAGCATTTT. V usage is TRBV20-1 and J usage is TRBJ1-5, with no clear D. The length of the CDR3 is 13 residues. The V end was cut by 6 bases, the J end by 2 bases, with 11 bases between. Looked up from germline, CDR1 is DFQATT and CDR2 is SNEGSKA (reference sequence).

This rearrangement joins TRBV6-1 to TRBJ2-2; D may be TRBD2 (5 bases). Germline V gene sequence: CDR1 MNHNS, CDR2 SASEGT. This CDR3 region has 13 residues. V was shortened by 4 bases and J by 5 bases, with 8 bases between the two germline ends. The CDR3 DNA reads TGTGCCAGCAGTGGTAGCGTGACCGGGGAGCTGTTTTTT. This translates into CASSGSVTGELFF.

This clonotype was recorded many times. CDR3 DNA sequence: TGTGCCAGCAGCCATAGGGGGTACGGTCAGCCCCAGCATTTT. It encodes CASSHRGYGQPQHF. This rearrangement joins TRBV3-1 to TRBJ1-5, with TRBD1 as a possible D gene (6 bases). The V and J ends lost 3 bases and 6 bases respectively, with 12 bases between them. The length of the CDR3 is 14 residues. CDR1 is LGHDT, CDR2 YNNKEL, per germline (reference sequence).

CDR3 nucleotides: TGCAGCGTTGAACTAGCGGGAGTCGAGACCCAGTACTTC. Protein product: CSVELAGVETQYF. V and J are TRBV29-1 and TRBJ2-5; 10 bases are a match to TRBD2. This CDR3 is 13 amino acids long. Germline CDR1 SQVTM, CDR2 ANQGSEA. V dropped 2 bases and J dropped 5; count of bases not matched to a gene: 2.